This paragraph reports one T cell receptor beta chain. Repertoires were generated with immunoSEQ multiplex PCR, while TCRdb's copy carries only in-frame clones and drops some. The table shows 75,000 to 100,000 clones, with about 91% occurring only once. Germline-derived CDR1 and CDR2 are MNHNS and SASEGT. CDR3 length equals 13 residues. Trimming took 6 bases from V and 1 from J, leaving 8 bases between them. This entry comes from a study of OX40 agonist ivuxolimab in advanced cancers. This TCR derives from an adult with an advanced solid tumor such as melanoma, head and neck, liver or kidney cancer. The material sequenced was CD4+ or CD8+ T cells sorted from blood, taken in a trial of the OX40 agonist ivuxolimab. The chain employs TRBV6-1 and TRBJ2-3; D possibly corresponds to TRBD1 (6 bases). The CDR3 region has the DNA TGTGCCAGCAGACAGGGAGGCACAGATACGCAGTATTTT. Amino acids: CASRQGGTDTQYF.